Shown below are 21 T cell receptor beta chains from a single sample sequenced in a study of T-cell reconstitution after alpha-beta-depleted transplantation in children. The library targeted TCRbeta and was prepared with unique molecular identifiers. TCRdb independently ran MiXCR on the PCR reads; one entry per CDR3 protein. The sample lists thousands of distinct CDR3 sequences, 22% occurring once. The input for sequencing was PBMCs, mostly from graft donor cells, taken 60 days after TCRalphabeta/CD19-depleted stem cell transplant. Receptors originate from a male patient aged 2 to 9 who had a stem cell transplant for acute lymphoblastic leukemia, so the T cells may come from the graft donor.

By proportion, this clonotype is large. V usage is TRBV5-1 and J usage is TRBJ2-6; D is unclear. There are 15 residues in the CDR3. The V end lost 4 bases, the J end lost 2 bases, and 10 bases lay between the germline ends. Germline loops: CDR1 SGHRS, CDR2 YFSETQ. Here the CDR3 reads CASSPFAPGANVLTF. DNA for the CDR3: TGCGCCAGCAGCCCTTTTGCGCCTGGGGCCAACGTCCTGACTTTC.

This clonotype came up a few times. The chain uses TRBV5-6 and TRBJ2-1; 10 positions agree with TRBD2. The CDR3 contains 17 residues. Germline V gene data show CDR1 as SGHDT and CDR2 as YYEEEE. V dropped 2 bases and J dropped 5; count of bases not matched to a gene: 10. The CDR3 loop reads CASSFGLAGDIDNEQFF. For the CDR3, the DNA is TGTGCCAGCAGCTTCGGGCTAGCGGGAGATATCGACAATGAGCAGTTCTTC.

This clonotype was found many times. V usage is TRBV7-9 and J usage is TRBJ1-1, with a possible D match to TRBD1 (6 bases). Germline-derived CDR1 and CDR2 are SEHNR and FQNEAQ (reference sequence). Trimming removed 5 bases from V and 3 bases from J, with 10 bases in between. CDR3 length equals 13 residues. CDR3 bases: TGTGCCAGCAGCCCGGACAGCCACACTGAAGCTTTCTTT. Amino acid sequence: CASSPDSHTEAFF. The full variable domain, in which reference TRBV7-9 and TRBJ1-1 provide the parts outside the CDR3, is DTGVSQNPRHKITKRGQNVTFRCDPISEHNRLYWYRQTLGQGPEFLTYFQNEAQLEKSRLLSDRFSAERPKGSFSTLEIQRTEQGDSAMYLCASSPDSHTEAFFGQGTRLTVV.

There are many counts of this clonotype. The rearrangement links TRBV10-2 to TRBJ1-2, with unresolved D. Germline lookup yields CDR1 WSHSY and CDR2 SAAADI. With 1 base removed from V and 2 bases from J, the gap between germline ends came to 11 bases. The CDR3 spans 15 residues. The DNA for the CDR3 is TGCGCCAGCAGTGAGTGGGCAGGACGAAACTATGGCTACACCTTC. The encoded protein is CASSEWAGRNYGYTF.

Sample share makes this clonotype medium-sized. The chain carries TRBV29-1 and TRBJ2-7; D is possibly TRBD2 (5 bases). The V end was cut by 3 bases, the J end by 3 bases, with 21 bases between. The CDR3 covers 16 residues. Germline V lookup: CDR1 SQVTM, CDR2 ANQGSEA. The CDR3 spells CSVECLAREGYYEQYF. CDR3 nucleotide sequence: TGCAGCGTTGAGTGCCTAGCACGGGAAGGTTACTACGAGCAGTACTTC.

Within the sample, this clonotype is medium-sized (0.01 to 0.1%). This chain links TRBV4-3 with TRBJ2-5; maybe TRBD1 (6 bases). This CDR3 has 17 residues. Trimming took off 0 bases at V and 5 bases at J, with 19 bases between the two ends. CDR1 is LGHNA and CDR2 is YSLEER in the germline V gene. The CDR3 DNA sequence: TGCGCCAGCAGCCAAGATTTTGGCGCAGGGGTTTTGGAGACCCAGTACTTC. This sequence encodes CASSQDFGAGVLETQYF.

The chain has TRBV20-1 and TRBJ2-3; 7 positions agree with TRBD1. The CDR3 is 16 amino acids. The ends lost 0 bases at V and 3 bases at J; junction bases unmatched: 9. CDR1 and CDR2 from the germline V gene are DFQATT and SNEGSKA (reference sequence). CDR3 region: CSARDVDRASTDTQYF. CDR3 nucleotide sequence: TGCAGTGCTAGAGATGTAGACAGGGCTTCTACAGATACGCAGTATTTT.

This clonotype came up many times. V and J are TRBV6-1 and TRBJ1-5; D remains unclear. The germline CDR1 and CDR2 sequences are MNHNS and SASEGT. There are 12 residues in the CDR3. The V end was cut by 9 bases, the J end by 5 bases, with 11 bases between. CDR3 in DNA: TGTGCCAGAAGGCCAGTTTATCAGCCCCAGCATTTT. Its translation is CARRPVYQPQHF.

This CDR3 reads CASSKGTGWENTIYF. CDR3 DNA: TGTGCCAGCAGCAAAGGGACAGGGTGGGAAAACACCATATATTTT. This chain links TRBV3-1 with TRBJ1-3; 9 bases fit TRBD1. Germline CDR1 is LGHDT and CDR2 is YNNKEL (reference sequence). The CDR3 sequence is 15 residues long. V trimming: 5 bases; J trimming: 6 bases; junction bases outside the gene matches: 8.

This clonotype is judged medium-sized. J is TRBJ2-1 and V is TRBV4-1, with TRBD1 matching over 10 bases. The length of the CDR3 is 15 residues. Trimming took 6 bases from V and 0 from J; bases not matched to a gene: 2. Germline V gene lookup returns CDR1 MGHRA and CDR2 YSYEKL. This CDR3 reads CASSRTGGSYNEQFF. In nucleotides, the CDR3 is TGCGCCAGCAGTCGGACAGGGGGCTCCTACAATGAGCAGTTCTTC.

This clonotype is medium-sized within its sample. This sequence joins TRBV12-3 or TRBV12-4 and TRBJ1-1; the D is unclear. The V and J ends lost 2 bases and 0 bases respectively, with 4 bases between them. The CDR3 is 13 residues long. CDR3 nucleotides: TGTGCCAGCAGTTTAACAGTGAACACTGAAGCTTTCTTT. This sequence encodes CASSLTVNTEAFF.

This clonotype was detected ten times or more. The chain is built from TRBV12-3 or TRBV12-4 and TRBJ2-2; D may be TRBD2 (6 bases). The CDR3 totals 15 residues. V gave up 4 bases and J gave up 5 bases, with 14 bases separating them. CDR3 loop: CASSYPFGGTGELFF. Written as DNA, the CDR3 is TGTGCCAGCAGTTACCCGTTTGGGGGGACCGGGGAGCTGTTTTTT.

This clonotype has a count of ten or more. The rearrangement uses TRBV6-5 and TRBJ1-4; D is unclear. The CDR3 has 12 amino acids. Deletions cut 10 bases from V and 3 bases from J, with 9 bases between. Germline assignment: CDR1 MNHEY and CDR2 SVGAGI. The CDR3 DNA follows: TGTGCCACCGGACGGTCTAATGAAAAACTGTTTTTT. Its protein product is CATGRSNEKLFF.

The chain joins TRBV7-9 to TRBJ2-7, with D hard to call. This CDR3 region has 12 residues. V lost 5 bases, J lost 4 bases, and 9 bases lay in between. In germline, CDR1 is SEHNR, CDR2 FQNEAQ (reference sequence). The CDR3 region has the DNA TGTGCCAGCAGCCCCCTGAAATACGAGCAGTACTTC. It specifies CASSPLKYEQYF.

The chain carries TRBV28 and TRBJ2-3; D remains unclear. The CDR3 runs to 12 residues. Germline CDR1 reads MDHEN; CDR2 reads SYDVKM. The V and J ends lost 6 bases and 5 bases respectively, with 9 bases between them. The chain's CDR3 is CASSPGIDTQYF. CDR3 sequence (DNA): TGTGCCAGCAGCCCCGGCATAGATACGCAGTATTTT.

The V gene is TRBV10-3, the J gene TRBJ2-3, with 8 bases that match TRBD2. The CDR3 totals 15 residues. Germline assignment: CDR1 ENHRY and CDR2 SYGVKD. The CDR3 sequence: CFMAGGPSITDTQYF. For the CDR3, the DNA is TGTTTTATGGCGGGAGGTCCCTCGATCACAGATACGCAGTATTTT.

This clonotype was detected ten times or more. J is TRBJ2-3 and V is TRBV18; 8 bases are a match to TRBD2. CDR1 and CDR2 (germline): KGHSH, LQKENI. The ends lost 3 bases at V and 0 bases at J; junction bases unmatched: 11. The CDR3 loop spans 18 amino acids. CDR3 residues: CASSPTTRLATSTDTQYF. The DNA for the CDR3 is TGTGCCAGCTCACCTACCACTCGACTAGCGACTAGCACAGATACGCAGTATTTT.

By share of the sample, this clonotype is large. The chain is built from TRBV28 and TRBJ2-3, with D unclear. The germline V gene encodes CDR1 MDHEN and CDR2 SYDVKM. There are 13 residues in the CDR3. Trimming cost V 6 bases and J 0 bases, with 7 bases left between them. This CDR3 is CASRELSTDTQYF. In DNA form, the CDR3 reads TGTGCCAGCAGGGAATTAAGCACAGATACGCAGTATTTT.

In its sample, this clonotype is medium-sized (0.01 to 0.1%). This chain joins TRBV5-6 and TRBJ1-1; no reliable D call. The V gene's germline CDR1 is SGHDT and CDR2 YYEEEE. V shed 0 bases and J shed 7 bases, with 7 bases lying between them. CDR3 length equals 12 residues. The chain's CDR3 is CASSLGRYEAFF. CDR3 DNA: TGTGCCAGCAGCTTGGGCAGGTATGAAGCTTTCTTT.

Worth noting for this clonotype: A read error may account for a junction end that differs from germline. The chain combines TRBV12-5 with TRBJ2-5, with D possibly being TRBD2 (6 bases). The CDR3 has 17 amino acids. In germline, CDR1 is LGHNT, CDR2 FRNRAP. The CDR3 sequence is CVSGSGSWGVPQETQYF. DNA for the CDR3: TGTGTTAGTGGTAGCGGCTCTTGGGGGGTACCTCAAGAGACCCAGTACTTC.

This chain uses TRBV28 with TRBJ1-4; 7 bases align to TRBD1. V shed 4 bases, J shed 0 bases, and the junction held 5 bases outside the gene matches. CDR3 size: 16 residues. Germline V gene sequence: CDR1 MDHEN, CDR2 SYDVKM. The DNA for the CDR3 is TGTGCCAGCAGTTCGGGGACAGACGCAACTAATGAAAAACTGTTTTTT. It yields the protein CASSSGTDATNEKLFF.